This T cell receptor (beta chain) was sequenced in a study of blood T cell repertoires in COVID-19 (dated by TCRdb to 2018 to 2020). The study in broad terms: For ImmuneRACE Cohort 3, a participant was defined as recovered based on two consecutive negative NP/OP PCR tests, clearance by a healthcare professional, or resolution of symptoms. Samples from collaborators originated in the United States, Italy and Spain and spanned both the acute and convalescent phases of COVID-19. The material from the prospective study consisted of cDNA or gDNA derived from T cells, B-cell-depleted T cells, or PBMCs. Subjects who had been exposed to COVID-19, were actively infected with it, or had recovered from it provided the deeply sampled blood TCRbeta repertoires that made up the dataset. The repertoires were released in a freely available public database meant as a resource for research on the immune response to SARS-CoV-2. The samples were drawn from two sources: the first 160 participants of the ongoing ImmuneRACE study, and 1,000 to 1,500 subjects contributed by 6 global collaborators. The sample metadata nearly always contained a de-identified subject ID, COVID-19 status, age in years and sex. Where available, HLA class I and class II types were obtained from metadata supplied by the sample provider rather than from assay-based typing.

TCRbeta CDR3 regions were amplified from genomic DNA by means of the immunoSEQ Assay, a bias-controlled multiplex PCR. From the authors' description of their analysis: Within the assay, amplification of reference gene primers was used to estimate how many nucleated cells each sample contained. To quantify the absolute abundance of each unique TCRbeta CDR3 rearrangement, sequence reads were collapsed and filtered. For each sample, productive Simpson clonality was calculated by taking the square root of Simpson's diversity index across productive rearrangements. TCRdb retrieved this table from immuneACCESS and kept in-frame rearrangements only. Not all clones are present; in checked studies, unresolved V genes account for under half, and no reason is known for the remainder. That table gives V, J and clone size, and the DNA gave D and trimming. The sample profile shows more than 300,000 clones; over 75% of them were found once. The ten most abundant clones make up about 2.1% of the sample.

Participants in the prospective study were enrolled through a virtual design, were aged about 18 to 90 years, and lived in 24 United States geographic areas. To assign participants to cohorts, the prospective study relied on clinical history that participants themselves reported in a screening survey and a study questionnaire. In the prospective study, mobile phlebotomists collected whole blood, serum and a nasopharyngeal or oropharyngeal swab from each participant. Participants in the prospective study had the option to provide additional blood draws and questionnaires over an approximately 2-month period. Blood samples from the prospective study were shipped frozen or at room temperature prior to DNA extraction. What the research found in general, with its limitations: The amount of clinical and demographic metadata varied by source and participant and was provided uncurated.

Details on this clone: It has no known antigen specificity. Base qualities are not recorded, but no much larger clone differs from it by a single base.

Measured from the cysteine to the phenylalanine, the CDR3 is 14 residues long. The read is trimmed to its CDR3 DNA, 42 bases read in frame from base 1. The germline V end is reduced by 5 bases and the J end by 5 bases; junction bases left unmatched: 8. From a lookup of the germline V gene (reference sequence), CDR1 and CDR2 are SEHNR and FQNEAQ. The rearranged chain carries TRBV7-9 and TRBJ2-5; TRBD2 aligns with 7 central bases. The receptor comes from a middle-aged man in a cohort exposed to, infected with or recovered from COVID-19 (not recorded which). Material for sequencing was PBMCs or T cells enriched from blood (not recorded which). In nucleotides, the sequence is TGTGCCAGCAGCCCTGTTGGGGGAGGGGAGACCCAGTACTTC. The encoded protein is CASSPVGGGETQYF.